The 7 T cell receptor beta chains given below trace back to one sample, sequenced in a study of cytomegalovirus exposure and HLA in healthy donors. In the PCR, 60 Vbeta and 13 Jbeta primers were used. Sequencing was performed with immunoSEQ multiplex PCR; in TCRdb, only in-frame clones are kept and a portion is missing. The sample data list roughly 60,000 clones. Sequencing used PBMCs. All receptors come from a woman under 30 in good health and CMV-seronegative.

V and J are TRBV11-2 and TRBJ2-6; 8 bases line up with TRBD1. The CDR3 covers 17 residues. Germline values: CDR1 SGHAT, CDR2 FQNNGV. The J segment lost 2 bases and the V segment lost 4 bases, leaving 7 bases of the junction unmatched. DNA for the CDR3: TGTGCCAGCAGCTCAGGACAGGGTTCGGCTGGGGCCAACGTCCTGACTTTC. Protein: CASSSGQGSAGANVLTF.

CDR3 in amino acids: CASSDWDRAYGYTF. CDR3 DNA sequence: TGTGCCAGCAGTGACTGGGACAGAGCCTATGGCTACACCTTC. This chain uses TRBV25-1 with TRBJ1-2; 7 bases fit TRBD1. The junction had 5 bases not matched to a gene; V was cut back by 3 bases and J by 4 bases. The V gene's germline CDR1 is MGHDK and CDR2 SYGVNS. The CDR3 is made up of 14 amino acids.

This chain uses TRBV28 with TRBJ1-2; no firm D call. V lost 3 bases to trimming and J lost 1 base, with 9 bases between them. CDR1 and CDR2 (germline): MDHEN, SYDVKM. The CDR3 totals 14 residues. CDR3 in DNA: TGTGCCAGCAGTTTCGAGGGCGGTAACTATGGCTACACCTTC. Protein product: CASSFEGGNYGYTF.

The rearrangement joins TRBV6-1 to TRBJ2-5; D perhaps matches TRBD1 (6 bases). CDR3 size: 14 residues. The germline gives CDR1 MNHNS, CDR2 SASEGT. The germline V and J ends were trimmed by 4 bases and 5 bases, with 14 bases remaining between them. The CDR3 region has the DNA TGTGCCAGCAGTGTTCACAGGGTGAGGGAGACCCAGTACTTC. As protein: CASSVHRVRETQYF.

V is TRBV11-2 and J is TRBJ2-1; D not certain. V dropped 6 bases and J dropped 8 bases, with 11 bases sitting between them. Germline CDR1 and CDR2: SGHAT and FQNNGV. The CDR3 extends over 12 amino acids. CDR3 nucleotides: TGTGCCAGCAGGAACTACCGCCATGAGCAGTTCTTC. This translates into CASRNYRHEQFF.

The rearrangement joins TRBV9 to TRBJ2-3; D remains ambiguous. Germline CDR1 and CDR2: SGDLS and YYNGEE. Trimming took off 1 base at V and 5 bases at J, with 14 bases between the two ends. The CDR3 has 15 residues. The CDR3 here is CASSVTESLGDTQYF. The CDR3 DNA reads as TGTGCCAGCAGCGTAACGGAGAGTCTCGGAGATACGCAGTATTTT.

CDR3 sequence reads: CSVEWPNTDTQYF. CDR3 coding DNA: TGCAGCGTTGAGTGGCCAAACACAGATACGCAGTATTTT. The gene calls are TRBV29-1 and TRBJ2-3; D unclear. Between the trimmed V and J ends, which lost 3 bases and 2 bases, there was a span of 9 bases. The CDR3 spans 13 residues. CDR1 SQVTM and CDR2 ANQGSEA come from the germline V gene.